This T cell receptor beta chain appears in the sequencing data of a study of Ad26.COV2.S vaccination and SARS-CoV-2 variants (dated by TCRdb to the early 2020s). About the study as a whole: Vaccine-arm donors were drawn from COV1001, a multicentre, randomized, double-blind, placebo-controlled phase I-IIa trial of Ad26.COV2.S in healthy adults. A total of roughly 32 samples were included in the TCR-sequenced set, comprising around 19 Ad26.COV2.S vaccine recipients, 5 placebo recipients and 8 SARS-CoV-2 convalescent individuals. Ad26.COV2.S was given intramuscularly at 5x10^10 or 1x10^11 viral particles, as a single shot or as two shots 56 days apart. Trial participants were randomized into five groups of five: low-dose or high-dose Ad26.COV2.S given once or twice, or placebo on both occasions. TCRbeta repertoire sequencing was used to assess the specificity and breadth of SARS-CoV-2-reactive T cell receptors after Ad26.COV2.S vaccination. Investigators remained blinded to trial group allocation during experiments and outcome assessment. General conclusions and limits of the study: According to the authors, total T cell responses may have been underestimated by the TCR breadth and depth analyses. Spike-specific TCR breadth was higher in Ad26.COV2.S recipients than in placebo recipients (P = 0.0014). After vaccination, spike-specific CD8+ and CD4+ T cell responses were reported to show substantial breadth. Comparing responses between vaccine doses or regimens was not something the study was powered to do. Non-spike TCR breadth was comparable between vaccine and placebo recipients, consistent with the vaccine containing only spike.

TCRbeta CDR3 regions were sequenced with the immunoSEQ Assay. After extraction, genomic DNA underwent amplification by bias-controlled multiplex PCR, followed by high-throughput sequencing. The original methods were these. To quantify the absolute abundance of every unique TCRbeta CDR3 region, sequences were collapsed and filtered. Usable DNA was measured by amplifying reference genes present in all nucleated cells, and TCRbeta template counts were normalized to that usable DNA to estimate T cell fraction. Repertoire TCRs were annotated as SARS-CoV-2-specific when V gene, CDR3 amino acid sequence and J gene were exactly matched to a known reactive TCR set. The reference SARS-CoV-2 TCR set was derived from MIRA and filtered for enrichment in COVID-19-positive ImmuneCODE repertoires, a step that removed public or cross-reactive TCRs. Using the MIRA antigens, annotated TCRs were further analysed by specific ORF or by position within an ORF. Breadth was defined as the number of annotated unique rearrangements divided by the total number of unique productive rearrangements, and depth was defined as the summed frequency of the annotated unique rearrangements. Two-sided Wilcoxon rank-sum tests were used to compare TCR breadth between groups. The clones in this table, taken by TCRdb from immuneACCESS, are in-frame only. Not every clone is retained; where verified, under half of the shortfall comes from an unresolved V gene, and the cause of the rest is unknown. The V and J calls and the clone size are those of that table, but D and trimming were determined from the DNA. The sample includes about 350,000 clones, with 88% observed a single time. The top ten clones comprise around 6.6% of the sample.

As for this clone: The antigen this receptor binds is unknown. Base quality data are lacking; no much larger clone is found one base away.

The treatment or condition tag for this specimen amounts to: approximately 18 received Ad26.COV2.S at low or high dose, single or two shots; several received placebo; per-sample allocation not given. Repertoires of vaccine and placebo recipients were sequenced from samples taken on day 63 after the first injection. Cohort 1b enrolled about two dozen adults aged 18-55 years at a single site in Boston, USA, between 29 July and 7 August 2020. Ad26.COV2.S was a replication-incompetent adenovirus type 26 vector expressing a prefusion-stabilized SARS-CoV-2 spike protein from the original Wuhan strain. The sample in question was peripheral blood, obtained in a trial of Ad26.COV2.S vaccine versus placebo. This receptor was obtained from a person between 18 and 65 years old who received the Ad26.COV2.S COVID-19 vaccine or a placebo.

The CDR3 protein is CASSQVSGSDGYTF. Here is the DNA: TGTGCCAGCAGCCAAGTCTCCGGGAGCGACGGCTACACCTTC. This chain joins TRBV3-1 (or the pseudogene TRBV3-2) to TRBJ1-2; no D segment can be confidently identified. The CDR3 sequence holds 14 residues, the cysteine and phenylalanine included. Here the CDR3 DNA is all that survives: 42 bases in frame from base 1. CDR1 LGHDT and CDR2 YNNKEL are derived from the germline V gene (reference sequence). V is reduced by 1 base and J by 8 bases, leaving a spacing of 14 bases between them.